The 26 T cell receptor beta chains presented below share a single source sample, sequenced in a study of blood T cell repertoires in COVID-19. TCRdb's copy holds only in-frame clones and misses some; the assay was immunoSEQ multiplex PCR. Of 300,000 to 350,000 clones in the sample, roughly 86% were seen once. Sequencing was performed on peripheral blood. Receptor source: a woman aged 65 to 85 with COVID-19, enrolled during active disease.

The rearrangement links TRBV6-2 or TRBV6-3 to TRBJ1-1; D is uncertain. Germline V lookup: CDR1 MNHEY, CDR2 SVGEGT. V was shortened by 4 bases and J by 1 base, with 7 bases between the two germline ends. This CDR3 region has 13 residues. The CDR3 nucleotides are TGTGCCAGCAGTTTTTCCCAGAACACTGAAGCTTTCTTT. It codes for CASSFSQNTEAFF.

V is TRBV7-2 and J is TRBJ2-5, with D possibly TRBD1 on 6 matching bases. The CDR3 totals 13 residues. Germline V CDR1 and CDR2: SGHTA, FQGNSA. The V end was cut by 1 base, the J end by 14 bases, with 17 bases between. This chain's CDR3 is CASSLDVGALDYF. In nucleotides, the CDR3 is TGTGCCAGCAGCTTAGATGTGGGGGCGTTGGATTACTTC. Filled out from reference TRBV7-2 and TRBJ2-5, the complete variable domain reads GAGVSQSPSNKVTEKGKDVELRCDPISGHTALYWYRQSLGQGLEFLIYFQGNSAPDKSGLPSDRFSAERTGGSVSTLTIQRTQQEDSAVYLCASSLDVGALDYFGPGTRLLVL.

The CDR3 region has the DNA TGTGCCAGCAGTGAAGAGTGGCGGGGGCCCCCCGGGGAGCTGTTTTTT. Protein: CASSEEWRGPPGELFF. The chain joins TRBV6-1 to TRBJ2-2, with TRBD2 as a possible D gene (7 bases). This CDR3 comprises 16 residues. CDR1 and CDR2 from the germline V gene are MNHNS and SASEGT. Trimming stripped 1 base from V and 6 bases from J, with 15 bases between.

This clone appeared a single time. This chain links TRBV24-1 with TRBJ2-5; 7 nucleotides match TRBD2. The CDR3 consists of 13 residues. CDR1 and CDR2 from the germline V gene are KGHDR and SFDVKD. Trimming took 6 bases from V and 1 from J; bases not matched to a gene: 1. CDR3 nucleotide sequence: TGTGCCACCAGTCGGGGGGTCCAAGAGACCCAGTACTTC. It is translated as CATSRGVQETQYF.

The chain carries TRBV5-6 and TRBJ1-1, with a possible D match to TRBD1 (5 bases). CDR3 length: 15 residues. The V end lost 0 bases, the J end lost 0 bases, and 9 bases lay between the germline ends. Germline CDR1 is SGHDT and CDR2 is YYEEEE. The CDR3 DNA follows: TGTGCCAGCAGCTTGGAGGGGATTATGAACACTGAAGCTTTCTTT. Amino acids: CASSLEGIMNTEAFF.

This chain uses TRBV7-8 with TRBJ2-7; D might be TRBD1 (5 bases). The germline V gene has CDR1 SGHVS and CDR2 FQNEAQ. Trimming took off 5 bases at V and 0 bases at J, with 14 bases between the two ends. There are 15 residues in the CDR3. The CDR3, as DNA: TGTGCCAGCAGCCTGTCCAGGGCCCTCTCCTACGAGCAGTACTTC. It specifies CASSLSRALSYEQYF.

The V gene is TRBV24-1, the J gene TRBJ1-2; TRBD1 agrees at 11 bases. The germline CDR1 and CDR2 sequences are KGHDR and SFDVKD. J lost 5 bases, V lost 7 bases, and 5 bases had no gene match. The CDR3 covers 14 residues. The CDR3 protein is CATRGQGGSYGYTF. For the CDR3, the DNA is TGTGCCACCAGGGGACAGGGGGGATCATATGGCTACACCTTC.

The rearrangement uses TRBV9 and TRBJ2-7; TRBD1 agrees at 9 bases. The V and J ends lost 3 bases and 4 bases, in that order; junction bases with no gene match: 5. Germline V lookup: CDR1 SGDLS, CDR2 YYNGEE. The CDR3 extends over 14 amino acids. The CDR3 DNA follows: TGTGCCAGCAGCGCATCCGGGACAGGGTACGAGCAGTACTTC. Its translation is CASSASGTGYEQYF.

V usage is TRBV27 and J usage is TRBJ1-5, with D possibly matching TRBD1 (5 bases). Trimming removed 7 bases from V and 6 bases from J, with 16 bases in between. The germline gives CDR1 MNHEY, CDR2 SMNVEV (reference sequence). The CDR3 length is 14 residues. The CDR3 DNA sequence: TGTGCCAGCAACCCCGGGGGGGAGGGTCAGCCCCAGCATTTT. Amino acids: CASNPGGEGQPQHF.

This chain connects TRBV27 to TRBJ1-6; D is uncertain. CDR3 length: 15 amino acids. V was clipped by 8 bases and J by 0 bases, with 11 bases between them. CDR1 MNHEY and CDR2 SMNVEV come from the germline V gene (reference sequence). The CDR3: CASRLGSSYNSPLHF. CDR3 bases: TGTGCCAGCCGCCTAGGGAGCTCCTATAATTCACCCCTCCACTTT.

This chain connects TRBV30 to TRBJ1-4; D uncertain. Trimming left V 6 bases short and J 6 bases short, with 17 bases between. This CDR3 has 14 residues. Per the germline V gene, CDR1 is GTSNPN and CDR2 is SVGIG (reference sequence). In DNA form, the CDR3 reads TGTGCCTGCCAACTACAGACCGGGGATGAAAAACTGTTTTTT. It specifies CACQLQTGDEKLFF.

J is TRBJ2-3 and V is TRBV28, with D possibly TRBD1 on 5 matching bases. Per germline, CDR1 MDHEN and CDR2 SYDVKM. The CDR3 loop spans 14 amino acids. Trimming cost V 7 bases and J 6 bases, with 17 bases left between them. The CDR3 here is CASTLWGRTDTQYF. As DNA, the CDR3 is TGTGCCAGCACCCTCTGGGGCCGGACGGATACGCAGTATTTT.

V is TRBV9 and J is TRBJ2-3; unclear D gene. This CDR3 has 13 amino acids. Germline CDR1 SGDLS, CDR2 YYNGEE. Trimming shortened V by 4 bases and J by 0 bases, and 6 bases separated the two germline ends. CDR3 sequence (DNA): TGTGCCAGCAGCCCCGAGAGCACAGATACGCAGTATTTT. Translation: CASSPESTDTQYF.

The genes are TRBV6-1 and TRBJ1-1, with no clear D. Trimming pared 3 bases from V and 6 bases from J, leaving 17 bases between. CDR3 length: 15 amino acids. CDR1 and CDR2 (germline): MNHNS, SASEGT. The CDR3 spells CASSDFKGARAEAFF. CDR3 DNA sequence: TGTGCCAGCAGTGATTTTAAGGGAGCCCGTGCTGAAGCTTTCTTT.

The rearrangement uses TRBV11-2 and TRBJ2-5, with 12 bases matching TRBD2. V shed 1 base, J shed 5 bases, and the junction held 8 bases outside the gene matches. CDR1 and CDR2 from the germline V gene are SGHAT and FQNNGV. CDR3 length equals 17 residues. CDR3 amino acids: CASSLVSSGGARETQYF. CDR3 sequence (DNA): TGTGCCAGCAGCTTAGTTTCTAGCGGGGGGGCCCGGGAGACCCAGTACTTC.

The J gene is TRBJ1-1, the V gene TRBV19, with 9 positions matching TRBD1. Trimming removed 5 bases from V and 1 base from J; junction bases left unmatched: 5. CDR1 LNHDA and CDR2 SQIVND come from the germline V gene (reference sequence). The CDR3 contains 15 residues. The CDR3 region is CASSVNRGQNTEAFF. In DNA form, the CDR3 reads TGTGCCAGTAGTGTAAACAGGGGGCAGAACACTGAAGCTTTCTTT.

The V and J genes are TRBV5-1 and TRBJ1-1, with 9 nucleotides matching TRBD1. CDR1 and CDR2 (germline): SGHRS, YFSETQ. The CDR3 has 15 residues. V dropped 4 bases and J dropped 2; count of bases not matched to a gene: 6. This chain's CDR3 is CASSLGTGYNTEAFF. In DNA, the CDR3 is TGCGCCAGCAGCCTCGGGACAGGGTATAACACTGAAGCTTTCTTT.

This chain links TRBV5-6 with TRBJ1-5; D might be TRBD1 (5 bases). This CDR3 has 14 residues. Trimming shortened V by 2 bases and J by 6 bases, and 12 bases separated the two germline ends. In germline, CDR1 is SGHDT, CDR2 YYEEEE. CDR3 residues: CASSLSAGFQPQHF. The CDR3 coding sequence is TGTGCCAGCAGCTTATCGGCAGGGTTTCAGCCCCAGCATTTT.

The V and J genes are TRBV4-1 and TRBJ1-5; D might be TRBD1 (5 bases). The CDR3 length is 15 residues. The V and J ends lost 0 bases and 2 bases respectively, with 8 bases between them. Germline V gene sequence: CDR1 MGHRA, CDR2 YSYEKL. The CDR3 nucleotides are TGCGCCAGCAGCCAAGAGCCCAGGGGCAATCAGCCCCAGCATTTT. Translation: CASSQEPRGNQPQHF.

V gene TRBV2 combines with J gene TRBJ1-2, with 7 bases lining up with TRBD1. The CDR3 has 15 residues. J was trimmed by 4 bases and V by 5 bases; bases with no gene match: 10. Germline CDR1 reads SNHLY; CDR2 reads FYNNEI. The CDR3 DNA reads as TGTGCCAGCAGTCACGGGACAGATCTCTTCTATGGCTACACCTTC. Amino acid sequence: CASSHGTDLFYGYTF. The whole variable domain, remainder taken from reference TRBV2 and TRBJ1-2, is EPEVTQTPSHQVTQMGQEVILRCVPISNHLYFYWYRQILGQKVEFLVSFYNNEISEKSEIFDDQFSVERPDGSNFTLKIRSTKLEDSAMYFCASSHGTDLFYGYTFGSGTRLTVV.

The gene calls are TRBV9 and TRBJ2-3; D gene unclear. Germline CDR1 SGDLS, CDR2 YYNGEE. The CDR3 contains 14 residues. V dropped 0 bases and J dropped 1 base, with 6 bases sitting between them. DNA for the CDR3: TGTGCCAGCAGCGTAGGTTCTGGCACAGATACGCAGTATTTT. As protein: CASSVGSGTDTQYF.

The chain couples TRBV2 to TRBJ1-2; 9 bases agree with TRBD1. Losses at the gene ends were 0 bases for V and 7 bases for J; bases not matched to a gene: 12. This CDR3 has 17 residues. Germline values: CDR1 SNHLY, CDR2 FYNNEI. The CDR3 nucleotides read TGTGCCAGCAGTGAAGCTGGGACAGGGACATATTTCGGTGGCTACACCTTC. Protein product: CASSEAGTGTYFGGYTF.

The chain uses TRBV15 and TRBJ2-1; TRBD1 matches at 9 bases. The CDR3 contains 15 residues. The ends lost 0 bases at V and 7 bases at J; junction bases unmatched: 4. Looked up from germline, CDR1 is LNHNV and CDR2 is YYDKDF (reference sequence). CDR3 region: CATSRETGGWNEQFF. CDR3 nucleotide sequence: TGTGCCACCAGCAGAGAAACAGGGGGCTGGAATGAGCAGTTCTTC. The whole variable domain, remainder taken from reference TRBV15 and TRBJ2-1, is DAMVIQNPRYQVTQFGKPVTLSCSQTLNHNVMYWYQQKSSQAPKLLFHYYDKDFNNEADTPDNFQSRRPNTSFCFLDIRSPGLGDTAMYLCATSRETGGWNEQFFGPGTRLTVL.

This chain links TRBV19 with TRBJ1-2; D unclear. Trimming stripped 7 bases from V and 8 bases from J, with 14 bases between. CDR3 length: 12 residues. CDR1 is LNHDA and CDR2 is SQIVND in the germline V gene (reference sequence). The chain's CDR3 is CASIGVSGGYTF. CDR3 nucleotides: TGTGCCAGTATCGGGGTCAGCGGCGGCTACACCTTC.

This clone was seen only a few times. The J gene is TRBJ2-7, the V gene TRBV29-1, with D tentatively TRBD2 (6 bases). The CDR3 is 13 amino acids. Germline values: CDR1 SQVTM, CDR2 ANQGSEA. V was pared by 4 bases and J by 2 bases, with 12 bases between. The chain's CDR3 is CSVGDSGAYEQYF. For the CDR3, the DNA is TGCAGCGTTGGGGACTCAGGAGCCTACGAGCAGTACTTC.

This clone has more than one count but fewer than ten. The junction differs from germline at one of its ends, possibly a read error. The V gene is TRBV24-1, the J gene TRBJ1-2; D is possibly TRBD1 (5 bases). CDR3 length: 13 amino acids. The germline V gene encodes CDR1 KGHDR and CDR2 SFDVKD. CDR3 DNA: TGTGCCACCGGTGACGGGGGGAACTATGGCTACACCTTC. Protein: CATGDGGNYGYTF.